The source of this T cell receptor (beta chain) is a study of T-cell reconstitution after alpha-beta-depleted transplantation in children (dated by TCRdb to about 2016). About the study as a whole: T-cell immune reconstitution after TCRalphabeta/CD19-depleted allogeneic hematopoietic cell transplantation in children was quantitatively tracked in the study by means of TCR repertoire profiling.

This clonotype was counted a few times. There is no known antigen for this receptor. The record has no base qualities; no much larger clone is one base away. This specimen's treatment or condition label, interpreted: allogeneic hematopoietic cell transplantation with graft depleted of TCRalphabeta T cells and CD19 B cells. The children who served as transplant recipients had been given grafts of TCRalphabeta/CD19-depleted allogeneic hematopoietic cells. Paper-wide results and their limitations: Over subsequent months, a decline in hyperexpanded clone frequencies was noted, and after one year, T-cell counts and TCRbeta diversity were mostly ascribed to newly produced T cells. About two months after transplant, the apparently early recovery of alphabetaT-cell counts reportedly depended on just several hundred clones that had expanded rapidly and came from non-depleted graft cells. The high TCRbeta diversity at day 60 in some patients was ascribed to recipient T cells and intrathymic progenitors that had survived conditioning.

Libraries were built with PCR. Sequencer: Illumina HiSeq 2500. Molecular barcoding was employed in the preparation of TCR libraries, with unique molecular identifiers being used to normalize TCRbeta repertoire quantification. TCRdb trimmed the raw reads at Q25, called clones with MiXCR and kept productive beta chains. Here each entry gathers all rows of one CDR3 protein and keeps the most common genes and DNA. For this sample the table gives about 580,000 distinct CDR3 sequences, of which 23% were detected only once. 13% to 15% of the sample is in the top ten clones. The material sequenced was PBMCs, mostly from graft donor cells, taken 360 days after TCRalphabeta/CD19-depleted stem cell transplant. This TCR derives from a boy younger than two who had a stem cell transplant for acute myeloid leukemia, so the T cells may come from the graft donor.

The CDR3 here reads CASSPLDRVSYNEQFF. The nucleotide sequence reads as follows: TGTGCCAGCAGCCCTCTAGACAGGGTGTCCTACAATGAGCAGTTCTTC. The chain is encoded by TRBV12-3 or TRBV12-4 joined to TRBJ2-1; 7 central bases correspond to TRBD1. Measured from the cysteine to the phenylalanine, the CDR3 is 16 residues long. Kept here is only the CDR3 DNA, which spans 48 bases and is read in frame from base 1. Germline trimming: 6 bases from V, 1 base from J; junction bases outside gene matches: 9.